Below are 13 T cell receptor beta chains sequenced from a single sample in a study of blood T cell repertoires in COVID-19. Assay used: immunoSEQ multiplex PCR; TCRdb lists only in-frame clones, some missing. The sample holds about 500,000 clones; roughly nine tenths are singletons and the top ten take 7.5% to 9%. Source material: peripheral blood. The receptors derive from a woman between 50 and 59 years old with COVID-19, enrolled during active disease.

The chain combines TRBV19 with TRBJ1-5; TRBD1 might be the D (5 bases). The CDR3 covers 15 residues. The germline V gene has CDR1 LNHDA and CDR2 SQIVND (reference sequence). Between the trimmed V and J ends, which lost 8 bases and 0 bases, there was a span of 14 bases. The chain's CDR3 is CASSLGRYSNQPQHF. The DNA for the CDR3 is TGTGCCAGTTCGCTGGGGCGTTATAGCAATCAGCCCCAGCATTTT.

The chain carries TRBV11-2 and TRBJ1-2; 8 bases agree with TRBD1. Germline V gives CDR1 SGHAT, CDR2 FQNNGV. The CDR3 is 14 amino acids. V dropped 5 bases and J dropped 2; count of bases not matched to a gene: 4. The CDR3 DNA sequence: TGTGCCAGCAGCCCGACAGGGGCAAACTATGGCTACACCTTC. Translating gives CASSPTGANYGYTF.

This clone was seen just once. The junction shows a germline mismatch at one end, possibly a read error. The chain couples TRBV27 to TRBJ1-1, with a possible D match to TRBD1 (6 bases). The length of the CDR3 is 11 residues. The germline V gene encodes CDR1 MNHEY and CDR2 SMNVEV (reference sequence). The CDR3 DNA reads TGTGCCAACCTAGGACAGTCTGCCCCCGCCTTT. Residues: CANLGQSAPAF.

The V call is TRBV30, the J call TRBJ1-1; perhaps TRBD1 as D (5 bases). Trimming removed 0 bases at V and 0 bases at J, with 17 bases between. Per the germline V gene, CDR1 is GTSNPN and CDR2 is SVGIG (reference sequence). This CDR3 is built from 17 residues. The CDR3 coding sequence is TGTGCCTGGAGTGTACCTAGGGGTCAGATTGTGAACACTGAAGCTTTCTTT. Protein: CAWSVPRGQIVNTEAFF.

This sequence joins TRBV24-1 and TRBJ1-2; 7 bases are shared with TRBD1. The CDR3 runs to 14 residues. Per the germline V gene, CDR1 is KGHDR and CDR2 is SFDVKD. V lost 3 bases, J lost 8 bases, and 8 bases stayed unmatched. In nucleotides, the CDR3 is TGTGCCACCAGTGATACGGGACAGTGGGGCGGCTACACCTTC. This gives the protein CATSDTGQWGGYTF.

This clone occurred a few times. The chain recombines TRBV27 with TRBJ1-2; a possible D gene is TRBD1 (5 bases). This CDR3 spans 13 amino acids. The ends were cut back, 11 bases at V and 4 bases at J, with 17 bases in the middle. Per the germline V gene, CDR1 is MNHEY and CDR2 is SMNVEV (reference sequence). The CDR3 DNA reads TGTGCCGTGGGAAGGGGTCGAGGCTATGGCTACACCTTC. It yields the protein CAVGRGRGYGYTF.

This chain connects TRBV5-8 to TRBJ2-3; 10 bases are shared with TRBD1. V trimming: 4 bases; J trimming: 6 bases; junction bases outside the gene matches: 5. This CDR3 contains 14 residues. Germline CDR1 reads SGHTS; CDR2 reads YDEGEE. The CDR3 region is CASSPGQGTDTQYF. Written as DNA, the CDR3 is TGTGCCAGCAGCCCGGGACAGGGGACCGATACGCAGTATTTT.

The chain couples TRBV11-2 to TRBJ1-1; tentatively, D is TRBD1 (5 bases). Germline lookup yields CDR1 SGHAT and CDR2 FQNNGV. The CDR3 is 15 amino acids. V lost 0 bases and J lost 1, with 9 bases in between. The CDR3 region has the DNA TGTGCCAGCAGCTTAGAACGAACAGGGAACACTGAAGCTTTCTTT. Its translation: CASSLERTGNTEAFF.

This clone showed up just once. The chain recombines TRBV19 with TRBJ1-3; 8 bases agree with TRBD1. The CDR3 length is 17 residues. The V gene end was trimmed by 5 bases and the J gene end by 3 bases; junction bases not matched to a gene: 12. Germline lookup yields CDR1 LNHDA and CDR2 SQIVND (reference sequence). The chain's CDR3 is CASSDRGETVGGNTIYF. Written as DNA, the CDR3 is TGTGCCAGTAGTGACAGGGGAGAGACTGTCGGTGGAAACACCATATATTTT.

The CDR3 nucleotides are TGTGCTAGTGCCCTTCCAGGGACAGGCAATCAGCCCCAGCATTTT. It is translated as CASALPGTGNQPQHF. The V gene is TRBV12-5, the J gene TRBJ1-5; 7 positions agree with TRBD1. J was trimmed by 2 bases and V by 7 bases; bases with no gene match: 8. Looked up from germline, CDR1 is LGHNT and CDR2 is FRNRAP. The CDR3 is made up of 15 amino acids.

The V and J genes are TRBV30 and TRBJ1-2; TRBD1 agrees at 7 bases. This CDR3 has 11 residues. Germline CDR1 is GTSNPN and CDR2 is SVGIG (reference sequence). Germline trimming cut 3 bases from V and 8 bases from J; bases unmatched to any gene: 3. The CDR3 protein is CAWRTGNGYTF. CDR3 DNA sequence: TGTGCCTGGAGGACAGGGAACGGCTACACCTTC.

The chain uses TRBV28 and TRBJ2-1, with D possibly TRBD1 on 6 matching bases. Trimming removed 5 bases from V and 2 bases from J, with 13 bases in between. Germline V gene lookup returns CDR1 MDHEN and CDR2 SYDVKM. The CDR3 loop spans 15 amino acids. The CDR3: CASSPRRTAYNEQFF. The DNA for the CDR3 is TGTGCCAGCAGTCCCCGAAGGACAGCCTACAATGAGCAGTTCTTC.

The CDR3 DNA is TGTGCCTGGGACAGTTCTGGGGCCAACGTCCTGACTTTC. This codes for CAWDSSGANVLTF. This sequence joins TRBV30 and TRBJ2-6, with D tentatively TRBD1 (5 bases). V lost 5 bases and J 1 base, leaving 6 bases between the germline ends. Germline V CDR1 and CDR2: GTSNPN, SVGIG (reference sequence). The CDR3 spans 13 residues. Variable domain in full (rest from reference TRBV30 and TRBJ2-6): SQTIHQWPATLVQPVGSPLSLECTVEGTSNPNLYWYRQAAGRGLQLLFYSVGIGQISSEVPQNLSASRPQDRQFILSSKKLLLSDSGFYLCAWDSSGANVLTFGAGSRLTVL.